This T cell receptor (beta chain) was retrieved from a study of human T cells and chemical hapten exposure. On the study more broadly: TCR yield per sample varied, mainly due to pooled library volumes. The study, taken as a whole, reports: DPC sensitization left the count of TCRs above 1 in 1000 unchanged.

This CDR3 comprises 16 residues. The trim removed 9 bases at V and 2 bases at J, leaving 12 bases unmatched. Germline values: CDR1 SGHVS, CDR2 FNYEAQ. This clonotype was seen many times. No antigen is known for it. Time point: pre-sensitization, week 0. As to treatment: therapeutic diphenylcyclopropenone sensitization with weekly scalp DPC. Each cDNA molecule in the library carried unique molecular identifiers. Original processing notes: Samples ranged from about 20,000 to 750,000 TCRs, with a median of about 96,000. One entry per CDR3 protein results from TCRdb running MiXCR on the RACE reads. These V and J calls are TCRdb output, not the study's own analysis. The sample has 300,000 to 450,000 distinct CDR3 sequences, less than 6.5% seen once.

The sample in question was whole blood, obtained in connection with sensitization to the hapten diphenylcyclopropenone (DPC). The TCR comes from a woman in her forties or fifties with alopecia areata. Some clones in this sample may be carry-over from other donors' samples. This chain links TRBV7-6 with TRBJ2-2, with TRBD1 matching 7 bases. CDR3 region: CASSPGQGENTGELFF. Here the CDR3 DNA reads TGTGCCAGTTCTCCCGGTCAGGGGGAAAACACCGGGGAGCTGTTTTTT.